The clone carrying this T cell receptor (beta chain) was counted a few times. This sample was included in a study of beta chain features in type 1 diabetes. Study context: Age, gender, cell numbers and subset yield matched between patients and controls.

Purity exceeded 98% in all sorted populations. Reverse transcription of all isolated RNA meant that expressed TCRB transcripts were sequenced. The average output of naive, central memory and regulatory T cell samples was several million reads. Method: immunoSEQ multiplex PCR; TCRdb's copy keeps in-frame clones and lacks some. The data hold 810,000 or so clones, with roughly a sixth observed a single time. In germline, CDR1 is LNHDA, CDR2 SQIVND (reference sequence). The CDR3 is 16 amino acids. V shed 4 bases and J shed 4 bases, with 20 bases lying between them. The clonotype originates from a woman aged 18 to 35 in good health. Sequencing input: naive CD4+ T cells from blood. The rearrangement uses TRBV19 and TRBJ2-7; TRBD2 is a possible D gene (6 bases). In DNA form, the CDR3 reads TGTGCCAGTAGTACCCGGGGAGTAGCGGTAAGGTACGAGCAGTACTTC. Its protein product is CASSTRGVAVRYEQYF. Full variable domain (missing parts from reference TRBV19 and TRBJ2-7): DGGITQSPKYLFRKEGQNVTLSCEQNLNHDAMYWYRQDPGQGLRLIYYSQIVNDFQKGDIAEGYSVSREKKESFPLTVTSAQKNPTAFYLCASSTRGVAVRYEQYFGPGTRLTVT.